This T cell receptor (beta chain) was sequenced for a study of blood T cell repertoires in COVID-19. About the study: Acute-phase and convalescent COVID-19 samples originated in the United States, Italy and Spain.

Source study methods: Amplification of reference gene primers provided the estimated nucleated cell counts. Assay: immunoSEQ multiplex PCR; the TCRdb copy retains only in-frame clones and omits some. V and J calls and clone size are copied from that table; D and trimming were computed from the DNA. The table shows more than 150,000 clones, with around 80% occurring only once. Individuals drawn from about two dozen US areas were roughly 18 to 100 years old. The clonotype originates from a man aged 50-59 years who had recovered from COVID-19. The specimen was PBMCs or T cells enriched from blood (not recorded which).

Written as DNA, the CDR3 is TGTGCCAGCAGCCCGAATGTGGGTCGAGGGGATACGCAGTATTTT. Its protein is CASSPNVGRGDTQYF. The chain couples TRBV5-4 to TRBJ2-3; perhaps TRBD2 as D (5 bases). This CDR3 is 15 amino acids long. The germline V gene has CDR1 SGHNT and CDR2 YYREEE (reference sequence). Trimming removed 4 bases from V and 6 bases from J, with 18 bases in between. Supplemented by reference TRBV5-4 and TRBJ2-3, the full variable domain reads ETGVTQSPTHLIKTRGQQVTLRCSSQSGHNTVSWYQQALGQGPQFIFQYYREEENGRGNFPPRFSGLQFPNYSSELNVNALELDDSALYLCASSPNVGRGDTQYFGPGTRLTVL.